These 9 T cell receptor beta chains came from one sample sequenced in a study of regulatory T cells in long-lasting Graves disease. Time point of the sample: newly diagnosed GD, antithyroid drugs for less than 3 months. Isolated PBMC RNA provided the starting material for the TCR library. Investigators prepared the TCR beta libraries by applying iRepertoire HTBI primers and Arm-PCR of CDR3 regions. TCRdb independently ran MiXCR on the multiplex PCR reads; one entry per CDR3 protein. The sample lists 450,000 to 700,000 distinct CDR3 sequences, roughly 14% occurring once. The same sample was also used in a study of T cells in Graves' hyperthyroidism and ophthalmopathy.

The material sequenced was peripheral blood mononuclear cells (PBMCs), taken at new diagnosis, from a patient treated with antithyroid drugs. All receptors come from a young man with Graves disease.

The rearrangement uses TRBV9 and TRBJ2-3; 12 positions agree with TRBD2. Germline trimming cut 0 bases from V and 2 bases from J; bases unmatched to any gene: 4. Germline V CDR1 and CDR2: SGDLS, YYNGEE. CDR3 length: 17 residues. The CDR3 region has the DNA TGTGCCAGCAGCGTAGCTCGACTAGCGGGGGACACAGATACGCAGTATTTT. It specifies CASSVARLAGDTDTQYF.

This clonotype was detected ten times or more. The chain carries TRBV12-3 or TRBV12-4 and TRBJ2-3; D may correspond to TRBD1 or TRBD2 (6 bases each). The CDR3 is made up of 15 amino acids. Deletions cut 6 bases from V and 5 bases from J, with 18 bases between. CDR3 sequence reads: CASSAPKGGVDTQYF. Written as DNA, the CDR3 is TGTGCCAGCAGCGCCCCGAAGGGGGGCGTAGATACGCAGTATTTT.

This clonotype was observed at least ten times. This chain connects TRBV12-5 to TRBJ2-1, with 12 nucleotides matching TRBD1. The CDR3 runs to 17 residues. Losses at the gene ends were 0 bases for V and 9 bases for J; bases not matched to a gene: 9. In germline, CDR1 is LGHNT, CDR2 FRNRAP. As DNA, the CDR3 is TGTGCTAGTGGTTTGGTATTATGGGACAGGGGGCGCGCTGAGCAGTTCTTC. Translated: CASGLVLWDRGRAEQFF.

This clonotype has more than one count but fewer than ten. The rearrangement links TRBV12-3 or TRBV12-4 to TRBJ2-1, with 9 bases lining up with TRBD1. The J segment lost 0 bases and the V segment lost 6 bases, leaving 15 bases of the junction unmatched. CDR3 length: 19 residues. CDR3 residues: CASSRPGTGTGGSYNEQFF. CDR3 nucleotides: TGTGCCAGCAGCCGTCCCGGGACAGGGACCGGGGGCTCCTACAATGAGCAGTTCTTC.

This clonotype occurred many times. The chain combines TRBV30 with TRBJ1-1, with D hard to call. V was cut by 0 bases and J by 6 bases, with 17 bases left in between. From germline, CDR1 is GTSNPN and CDR2 SVGIG (reference sequence). The CDR3 contains 15 residues. CDR3 region: CAWSVRHTSGSEAFF. The CDR3 bases are TGTGCCTGGAGTGTACGCCATACCTCTGGCTCTGAAGCTTTCTTT.

The chain couples TRBV6-2 or TRBV6-3 to TRBJ1-5; D ambiguous. This CDR3 has 13 amino acids. Trimming removed 6 bases at V and 9 bases at J, with 15 bases between. Germline lookup yields CDR1 MNHEY and CDR2 SVGEGT. The DNA of the CDR3 is TGTGCCAGCAGCCCGTCGGGTCCGGGGCCCCAGCATTTT. Its protein is CASSPSGPGPQHF.

This clonotype was seen many times. The V gene is TRBV5-1, the J gene TRBJ1-3, with D uncertain. This CDR3 contains 17 residues. From germline, CDR1 is SGHRS and CDR2 YFSETQ. Trimming cost V 2 bases and J 0 bases, with 15 bases left between them. CDR3 DNA: TGCGCCAGCAGCTTTACAATCAGCTCGTCCTCTGGAAACACCATATATTTT. Protein sequence: CASSFTISSSSGNTIYF.

This clonotype was observed a few times. This sequence joins TRBV4-1 and TRBJ1-2; TRBD1 aligns across 12 bases. The V gene's germline CDR1 is MGHRA and CDR2 YSYEKL. This CDR3 spans 14 amino acids. Trimming took 6 bases from V and 8 from J; bases not matched to a gene: 7. CDR3 protein: CASSLSGTGGGYTF. The CDR3 DNA reads as TGCGCCAGCAGTCTCTCCGGGACAGGGGGCGGCTACACCTTC.

The chain is built from TRBV5-1 and TRBJ2-7; 10 positions match TRBD2. The V gene end was trimmed by 0 bases and the J gene end by 7 bases; junction bases not matched to a gene: 13. Germline values: CDR1 SGHRS, CDR2 YFSETQ. The CDR3 length is 17 residues. The CDR3 protein is CASSLASSGRLGREQYF. CDR3 nucleotide sequence: TGCGCCAGCAGCTTGGCTTCTAGCGGGAGACTCGGGAGAGAGCAGTACTTC.